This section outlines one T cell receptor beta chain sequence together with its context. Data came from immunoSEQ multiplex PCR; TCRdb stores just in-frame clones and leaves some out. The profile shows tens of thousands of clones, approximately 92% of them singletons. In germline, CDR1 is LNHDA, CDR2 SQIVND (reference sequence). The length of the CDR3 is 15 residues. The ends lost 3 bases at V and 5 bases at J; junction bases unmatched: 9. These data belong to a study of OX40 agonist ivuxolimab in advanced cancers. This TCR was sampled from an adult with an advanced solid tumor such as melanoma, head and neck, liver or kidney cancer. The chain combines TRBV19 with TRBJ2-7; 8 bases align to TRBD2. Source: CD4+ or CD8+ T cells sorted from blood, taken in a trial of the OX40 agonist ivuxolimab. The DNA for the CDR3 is TGTGCCAGTAGTATTTCGAGCGGGAGCTGGAACGAGCAGTACTTC. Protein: CASSISSGSWNEQYF.